A single sample gave rise to the 25 T cell receptor beta chains below, sequenced in a study of shared clonotypes between healthy human individuals. Using immunoSEQ multiplex PCR, the repertoire was profiled, and TCRdb retains in-frame clones only, with some absent. This table holds approximately 1.9 million clones, over 85% found once. Naive CD8 cells, CD45RO-negative and positively selected for CCR7, excluded terminally differentiated effector memory CD45RA+ cells. The material sequenced was naive CD8+ T cells from PBMCs. The receptors originated from a man aged 18 to 30 in good health. Some clones in this sample may be carry-over from other donors' samples.

This clone appeared a few times. The chain employs TRBV4-1 and TRBJ1-5, with D unresolved. The CDR3 has 13 amino acids. The V end lost 1 base, the J end lost 5 bases, and 6 bases lay between the germline ends. CDR1 and CDR2 (germline): MGHRA, YSYEKL. The CDR3 region is CASSQGVDQPQHF. DNA of the CDR3: TGCGCCAGCAGCCAAGGGGTCGATCAGCCCCAGCATTTT.

This rearrangement joins TRBV5-1 to TRBJ2-2; 7 bases agree with TRBD1. This CDR3 has 14 residues. The germline CDR1 and CDR2 sequences are SGHRS and YFSETQ. The trim removed 5 bases at V and 6 bases at J, leaving 7 bases unmatched. The CDR3 DNA follows: TGCGCCAGCAGGCAGACAGGGTCTCCCGGGGAGCTGTTTTTT. It is translated as CASRQTGSPGELFF.

The genes are TRBV13 and TRBJ2-5; D perhaps matches TRBD1 (5 bases). Germline CDR1 and CDR2: PRHDT and FYEKMQ (reference sequence). Trimming shortened V by 0 bases and J by 5 bases, and 10 bases separated the two germline ends. This CDR3 contains 14 residues. This CDR3 is CASSLGGLGETQYF. As DNA, the CDR3 is TGTGCCAGCAGCTTAGGGGGGCTCGGCGAGACCCAGTACTTC.

This clone was detected once. This rearrangement joins TRBV6-1 to TRBJ2-7; a weak D match, TRBD2 (5 bases). Germline V gene sequence: CDR1 MNHNS, CDR2 SASEGT. CDR3 length: 14 amino acids. Trimming took 6 bases from V and 3 from J, leaving 15 bases between them. CDR3 protein: CASRETRGYYEQYF. The CDR3 coding sequence is TGTGCCAGCAGAGAGACCCGGGGATACTACGAGCAGTACTTC.

The sample holds a few counts of this clone. The J gene is TRBJ2-7, the V gene TRBV19; TRBD1 or TRBD2 may be the D gene (5 bases each). The length of the CDR3 is 13 residues. Germline CDR1 is LNHDA and CDR2 is SQIVND (reference sequence). V dropped 3 bases and J dropped 5 bases, with 11 bases sitting between them. CDR3 in DNA: TGTGCCAGTAGTATCCGTGGGACCGACGAGCAGTACTTC. It is translated as CASSIRGTDEQYF.

The J gene is TRBJ2-1, the V gene TRBV9; D could derive from TRBD1 or TRBD2 (6 bases each). Per germline, CDR1 SGDLS and CDR2 YYNGEE. This CDR3 has 15 residues. Trimming pared 4 bases from V and 6 bases from J, leaving 17 bases between. CDR3 in DNA: TGTGCCAGCAGCCAGTCGGGGGCGGTGGGCAATGAGCAGTTCTTC. This codes for CASSQSGAVGNEQFF.

The gene calls are TRBV7-9 and TRBJ2-7; TRBD1 agrees at 8 bases. Germline V gene data show CDR1 as SEHNR and CDR2 as FQNEAQ (reference sequence). V shed 5 bases and J 6 bases; nucleotides not matched to a gene: 12. This CDR3 has 15 amino acids. The CDR3 here is CASSGRGRGLSEQYF. In nucleotides, the CDR3 is TGTGCCAGCAGCGGTCGGGGCAGGGGGCTCTCCGAGCAGTACTTC. The whole variable domain, remainder taken from reference TRBV7-9 and TRBJ2-7, is DTGVSQNPRHKITKRGQNVTFRCDPISEHNRLYWYRQTLGQGPEFLTYFQNEAQLEKSRLLSDRFSAERPKGSFSTLEIQRTEQGDSAMYLCASSGRGRGLSEQYFGPGTRLTVT.

The chain has TRBV14 and TRBJ2-7, with TRBD1 matching over 7 bases. Unmatched junction bases numbered 18, after V lost 5 bases and J lost 5 bases. CDR1 and CDR2 (germline): SGHDN, FVKESK. This CDR3 comprises 17 residues. The CDR3 DNA reads as TGTGCCAGCAGCGACCTTCGACAGGGTCTCCCTGGCCACGAGCAGTACTTC. This sequence encodes CASSDLRQGLPGHEQYF.

This chain joins TRBV11-1 and TRBJ2-3; D may be TRBD1 (5 bases). V was trimmed by 4 bases and J by 6 bases, leaving 8 bases between them. Germline CDR1 SGHAT, CDR2 FQDESV (reference sequence). The CDR3 is 12 amino acids. The DNA for the CDR3 is TGTGCCAGCAGCTCCAGGGCCGATACGCAGTATTTT. It codes for CASSSRADTQYF.

The V and J genes are TRBV4-1 and TRBJ1-1, with a possible D match to TRBD1 (5 bases). Germline V lookup: CDR1 MGHRA, CDR2 YSYEKL. V dropped 3 bases and J dropped 5 bases, with 13 bases sitting between them. The length of the CDR3 is 14 residues. This chain's CDR3 is CASSHRLEGTEAFF. DNA of the CDR3: TGCGCCAGCAGCCACCGCCTTGAGGGGACTGAAGCTTTCTTT.

V and J are TRBV15 and TRBJ2-7; TRBD1 agrees at 10 bases. CDR1 and CDR2 (germline): LNHNV, YYDKDF (reference sequence). The CDR3 contains 14 residues. V was clipped by 5 bases and J by 5 bases; unmatched bases: 6. DNA for the CDR3: TGTGCCACCAGCGCCCGGGACAGGGGACACGAGCAGTACTTC. Residues: CATSARDRGHEQYF.

This chain links TRBV10-3 with TRBJ1-6; D is uncertain. Germline V gene data show CDR1 as ENHRY and CDR2 as SYGVKD. V lost 3 bases and J 7 bases, leaving 10 bases between the germline ends. The length of the CDR3 is 14 residues. The CDR3 region has the DNA TGTGCCATCAGTGACGTCCTGGGCAATTCACCCCTCCACTTT. Encoded protein: CAISDVLGNSPLHF.

The chain is built from TRBV19 and TRBJ1-5; D is perhaps TRBD1 (6 bases). CDR1 is LNHDA and CDR2 is SQIVND in the germline V gene (reference sequence). Between the trimmed V and J ends, which lost 3 bases and 7 bases, there was a span of 13 bases. This CDR3 spans 14 amino acids. CDR3 coding DNA: TGTGCCAGTAGTATCCGGGACACCGCCCAGCCCCAGCATTTT. It specifies CASSIRDTAQPQHF.

This chain links TRBV6-1 with TRBJ2-7; TRBD1 is a possible D gene (6 bases). The germline V gene encodes CDR1 MNHNS and CDR2 SASEGT. The CDR3 totals 14 residues. V was cut by 3 bases and J by 3 bases, with 12 bases left in between. The CDR3 here is CASSDQGFGYEQYF. The CDR3 DNA is TGTGCCAGCAGTGACCAGGGGTTCGGCTACGAGCAGTACTTC.

The chain uses TRBV5-1 and TRBJ2-1, with 10 bases that match TRBD2. J was trimmed by 7 bases and V by 2 bases; bases with no gene match: 15. The germline CDR1 and CDR2 sequences are SGHRS and YFSETQ. The CDR3 runs to 18 residues. The CDR3: CASSFGSAGGPGLNEQFF. CDR3 bases: TGCGCCAGCAGCTTCGGGTCAGCGGGAGGGCCAGGGTTGAATGAGCAGTTCTTC.

The rearrangement uses TRBV2 and TRBJ1-5, with 9 bases matching TRBD1. The CDR3 covers 15 residues. Germline lookup yields CDR1 SNHLY and CDR2 FYNNEI. The V gene end was trimmed by 8 bases and the J gene end by 4 bases; junction bases not matched to a gene: 9. The CDR3 bases are TGTGCCAGCCGACAGGGGGACGTCAGGAATCAGCCCCAGCATTTT. As protein: CASRQGDVRNQPQHF.

The chain joins TRBV7-9 to TRBJ2-3, with no clear D. The V gene lost 7 bases and the J gene lost 2 bases, with 10 bases spanning the gap. The CDR3 is 13 amino acids. Per the germline V gene, CDR1 is SEHNR and CDR2 is FQNEAQ (reference sequence). The CDR3 sequence is CASTTWATDTQYF. The CDR3 DNA is TGTGCCAGCACCACTTGGGCCACAGATACGCAGTATTTT.

As to this clone: Other nucleotide sequences from this sample produce the same CDR3. The gene calls are TRBV7-9 and TRBJ2-7; possible D gene TRBD2, 5 bases. The V end lost 5 bases, the J end lost 1 base, and 9 bases lay between the germline ends. Germline values: CDR1 SEHNR, CDR2 FQNEAQ (reference sequence). This CDR3 is built from 13 residues. CDR3 sequence reads: CASSDGLSYEQYF. The CDR3 DNA reads TGTGCCAGCAGCGACGGACTGTCCTACGAGCAGTACTTC.

This clone has a single count. The V call is TRBV9, the J call TRBJ2-1; TRBD2 matches at 11 bases. Germline-derived CDR1 and CDR2 are SGDLS and YYNGEE. With 3 bases clipped from V and 5 bases from J, the junction kept 10 bases outside the gene matches. The CDR3 contains 17 residues. The CDR3 DNA reads TGTGCCAGCAGCGCTCGGGAACTAGCGGGAGAGAACAATGAGCAGTTCTTC. It encodes CASSARELAGENNEQFF.

This chain joins TRBV27 and TRBJ2-2; TRBD1 aligns across 7 bases. From germline, CDR1 is MNHEY and CDR2 SMNVEV (reference sequence). The CDR3 sequence is 18 residues long. Trimming removed 4 bases from V and 0 bases from J; junction bases left unmatched: 11. CDR3: CASSYLQLTGPNTGELFF. CDR3 coding DNA: TGTGCCAGCAGTTACCTCCAATTGACAGGGCCGAACACCGGGGAGCTGTTTTTT.

In this sample, this clone turned up once. This chain links TRBV4-1 with TRBJ2-1, with 9 positions matching TRBD2. V shed 1 base, J shed 6 bases, and the junction held 16 bases outside the gene matches. The CDR3 consists of 19 residues. Germline CDR1 MGHRA, CDR2 YSYEKL. In DNA form, the CDR3 reads TGCGCCAGCAGCCAAGCGAACCCCATAATTAGCGGGAGACCCAATGAGCAGTTCTTC. This encodes CASSQANPIISGRPNEQFF.

The V gene is TRBV7-9, the J gene TRBJ2-7; TRBD2 matches 11 bases. Trimming removed 3 bases from V and 7 bases from J; junction bases left unmatched: 11. The germline CDR1 and CDR2 sequences are SEHNR and FQNEAQ (reference sequence). CDR3 length: 16 residues. The CDR3 nucleotides read TGTGCCAGCAGCTTGGCCACTAGCGGGAGCAAGTTAGAGCAGTACTTC. This encodes CASSLATSGSKLEQYF.

This chain uses TRBV9 with TRBJ2-3; 7 bases fit TRBD1. This CDR3 is 14 amino acids long. Germline CDR1 SGDLS, CDR2 YYNGEE. As DNA, the CDR3 is TGTGGTAGCAGCGTAGGGGGCGGAACAGATACGCAGTATTTT. It specifies CGSSVGGGTDTQYF.

This clone came up a few times. This chain links TRBV5-1 with TRBJ2-7, with 8 bases aligning to TRBD2. With 4 bases clipped from V and 2 bases from J, the junction kept 14 bases outside the gene matches. In germline, CDR1 is SGHRS, CDR2 YFSETQ. The CDR3 totals 17 residues. The CDR3, as DNA: TGCGCCAGCAGCCTGGGGACCCCGGGACTAGTAACCTACGAGCAGTACTTC. Translated, it gives CASSLGTPGLVTYEQYF.

The chain has TRBV7-8 and TRBJ2-1; 7 nucleotides align to TRBD2. The V and J ends lost 2 bases and 0 bases, in that order; junction bases with no gene match: 4. Germline CDR1 and CDR2: SGHVS and FQNEAQ. CDR3 length: 16 residues. This CDR3 is CASSLKGGSSYNEQFF. In DNA, the CDR3 is TGTGCCAGCAGCTTAAAGGGCGGGAGCTCCTACAATGAGCAGTTCTTC. Variable domain in full (rest from reference TRBV7-8 and TRBJ2-1): GAGVSQSPRYKVAKRGQDVALRCDPISGHVSLFWYQQALGQGPEFLTYFQNEAQLDKSGLPSDRFFAERPEGSVSTLKIQRTQQEDSAVYLCASSLKGGSSYNEQFFGPGTRLTVL.